The clone carrying this T cell receptor beta chain was found many times. The antigen is undetermined. This sample is part of a study of T cells in Graves' hyperthyroidism and ophthalmopathy. After removal of 0 bases from V and 4 bases from J, the junction contained 7 bases not matched to a gene. The CDR3 totals 17 residues. Per germline, CDR1 MNHEY and CDR2 SMNVEV (reference sequence). Overall study findings and caveats: The authors' 13 V-J model separated ophthalmopathy from stable hyperthyroidism.

Lactation, pregnancy, other autoimmune disease or uncontrolled infection led to exclusion of patients. From RNA transcripts, TCR beta CDR3 regions were amplified. HTBI primers were used for first-round RT-PCR of the TCR CDR3. TCRdb independently ran MiXCR on the multiplex PCR reads; one entry per CDR3 protein. In the table there are roughly 600,000 distinct CDR3 sequences, about 14% of which are singletons. Source material: blood. The J gene is TRBJ2-1, the V gene TRBV27; 9 bases align to TRBD2. This TCR was sampled from a woman between 50 and 59 years old with Graves' ophthalmopathy. The CDR3 sequence is CASSLSNSGRFYNEQFF. Written as DNA, the CDR3 is TGTGCCAGCAGTTTATCGAATAGCGGGAGATTTTACAATGAGCAGTTCTTC.